Listed below are T cell receptor beta chains from one sample, sequenced in a study of Ad26.COV2.S vaccination and SARS-CoV-2 variants. Generated by immunoSEQ multiplex PCR, the TCRdb table keeps only in-frame clones and is missing some. The sample records about 480,000 clones, roughly 85% being singletons. The material sequenced was peripheral blood, taken in a trial of Ad26.COV2.S vaccine versus placebo. The receptors here all came from a person aged 18 to 59 who received the Ad26.COV2.S COVID-19 vaccine or a placebo. Both conserved end residues are part of each CDR3. A D gene is named only where the DNA matches it firmly. Only some rows state a clone size, as once, few, many or a class for expanded clones.

CDR3aa: CATSGRGGTEAFF
CDR3nt: TGTGCCACCAGTGGACGGGGGGGCACTGAAGCTTTCTTT
v_gene: TRBV24-1
abundance: NA
d_gene: NA
j_gene: TRBJ1-1

CDR3aa: CASSLDRGLSNTIYF
CDR3nt: TGCGCCAGCAGCTTGGACAGGGGGCTATCAAACACCATATATTTT
v_gene: TRBV5-1
abundance: NA
d_gene: TRBD1
j_gene: TRBJ1-3

CDR3aa: CSGRTGRARKQYF
CDR3nt: TGCAGCGGCCGGACAGGTCGCGCGAGAAAGCAGTACTTC
v_gene: TRBV29-1
abundance: NA
d_gene: TRBD1
j_gene: TRBJ2-7

CDR3aa: CASSEGFVRGLNTGELFF
CDR3nt: TGTGCCAGCAGTGAAGGTTTTGTCAGGGGACTAAACACCGGGGAGCTGTTTTTT
v_gene: TRBV6-1
abundance: NA
d_gene: NA
j_gene: TRBJ2-2

CDR3aa: CASSTEFSYEQYF
CDR3nt: TGTGCCAGCAGTACAGAATTCTCCTACGAGCAGTACTTC
v_gene: TRBV6-5
abundance: once
d_gene: NA
j_gene: TRBJ2-7

CDR3aa: CAWSVLAGRQYF
CDR3nt: TGTGCCTGGAGTGTACTCGCCGGCAGGCAGTACTTC
v_gene: TRBV30
abundance: NA
d_gene: NA
j_gene: TRBJ2-5

CDR3aa: CVSSLGQGRAQHF
CDR3nt: TGTGTCAGCAGCTTAGGACAGGGAAGGGCCCAGCATTTT
v_gene: TRBV7-2
abundance: NA
d_gene: TRBD1
j_gene: TRBJ1-5

CDR3aa: CASSQAGESTDTQYF
CDR3nt: TGTGCCAGCAGCCAAGCGGGGGAAAGCACAGATACGCAGTATTTT
v_gene: TRBV3-1/TRBV3-2
abundance: NA
d_gene: NA
j_gene: TRBJ2-3

CDR3aa: CACRLAGVGEQYF
CDR3nt: TGTGCCTGCAGACTAGCGGGAGTGGGCGAGCAGTACTTC
v_gene: TRBV30
abundance: NA
d_gene: TRBD2
j_gene: TRBJ2-7

CDR3aa: CASSLGSSGTYEQYF
CDR3nt: TGTGCCAGCAGCTTAGGTTCTAGCGGGACCTACGAGCAGTACTTC
v_gene: TRBV7-2
abundance: NA
d_gene: TRBD2
j_gene: TRBJ2-7

CDR3aa: CASSEASRVHEQYF
CDR3nt: TGTGCCAGCAGTGAAGCGAGCCGGGTCCACGAGCAGTACTTC
v_gene: TRBV2
abundance: NA
d_gene: NA
j_gene: TRBJ2-7

CDR3aa: CASSEPEVRPQHF
CDR3nt: TGTGCCAGCAGTGAACCAGAGGTTCGGCCCCAGCATTTT
v_gene: TRBV6-1
abundance: NA
d_gene: NA
j_gene: TRBJ1-5

CDR3aa: CASRLAGYSTDTQYF
CDR3nt: TGTGCCAGCCGGCTAGCGGGGTATAGCACAGATACGCAGTATTTT
v_gene: TRBV27
abundance: NA
d_gene: TRBD2
j_gene: TRBJ2-3

CDR3aa: CASSENSGKIGSYNEQFF
CDR3nt: TGTGCCAGCAGTGAAAATAGCGGGAAAATTGGCTCCTACAATGAGCAGTTCTTC
v_gene: TRBV6-1
abundance: NA
d_gene: TRBD2
j_gene: TRBJ2-1

CDR3aa: CASSGDGNYGYTF
CDR3nt: TGTGCCAGCAGTGGGGACGGCAACTATGGCTACACCTTC
v_gene: TRBV2
abundance: few
d_gene: NA
j_gene: TRBJ1-2

CDR3aa: CASRARQRNTEAFF
CDR3nt: TGTGCCAGTAGAGCTCGCCAGAGGAACACTGAAGCTTTCTTT
v_gene: TRBV19
abundance: NA
d_gene: NA
j_gene: TRBJ1-1

CDR3aa: CAAGGSYGYTF
CDR3nt: TGTGCCGCGGGGGGGTCCTATGGCTACACCTTC
v_gene: TRBV28
abundance: NA
d_gene: NA
j_gene: TRBJ1-2

CDR3aa: CASSIKESQPQHF
CDR3nt: TGTGCCAGTAGTATTAAGGAGAGTCAGCCCCAGCATTTT
v_gene: TRBV19
abundance: NA
d_gene: NA
j_gene: TRBJ1-5

CDR3aa: CATSGDRGLTGGYTF
CDR3nt: TGTGCCACCAGCGGAGACAGGGGCCTAACTGGGGGCTACACCTTC
v_gene: TRBV15
abundance: NA
d_gene: TRBD1
j_gene: TRBJ1-2

CDR3aa: CASSLGNPGSETQYF
CDR3nt: TGTGCCAGCAGCTTAGGGAACCCGGGGTCGGAGACCCAGTACTTC
v_gene: TRBV11-2
abundance: NA
d_gene: NA
j_gene: TRBJ2-5

CDR3aa: CASSTLTGTSYNEQFF
CDR3nt: TGTGCCAGTAGTACGCTGACAGGAACCTCCTACAATGAGCAGTTCTTC
v_gene: TRBV19
abundance: NA
d_gene: NA
j_gene: TRBJ2-1

CDR3aa: CASSANQGANYGYTF
CDR3nt: TGTGCCAGCAGCGCGAACCAGGGGGCTAACTATGGCTACACCTTC
v_gene: TRBV9
abundance: once
d_gene: TRBD1
j_gene: TRBJ1-2

CDR3aa: CASSQRLAGIDSPLHF
CDR3nt: TGTGCCAGCAGCCAACGCCTCGCAGGTATAGATTCACCCCTCCACTTT
v_gene: TRBV3-1/TRBV3-2
abundance: few
d_gene: NA
j_gene: TRBJ1-6

CDR3aa: CATSIGGSGYTDTQYF
CDR3nt: TGTGCCACCTCCATCGGGGGTAGCGGGTACACAGATACGCAGTATTTT
v_gene: TRBV24-1
abundance: NA
d_gene: TRBD2
j_gene: TRBJ2-3

CDR3aa: CASRPNFRGGNGEQFF
CDR3nt: TGTGCCAGCAGACCGAACTTCAGGGGGGGGAACGGTGAGCAGTTCTTC
v_gene: TRBV11-2
abundance: NA
d_gene: NA
j_gene: TRBJ2-1

CDR3aa: CASSGISKWYEQYF
CDR3nt: TGTGCCAGCAGTGGGATTAGCAAATGGTACGAGCAGTACTTC
v_gene: TRBV2
abundance: NA
d_gene: NA
j_gene: TRBJ2-7

CDR3aa: CSSRRGAETQYF
CDR3nt: TGCAGCTCCCGAAGGGGTGCGGAGACCCAGTACTTC
v_gene: TRBV29-1
abundance: NA
d_gene: NA
j_gene: TRBJ2-5

CDR3aa: CASDDNSNQPQHF
CDR3nt: TGTGCCAGTGACGACAATAGCAATCAGCCCCAGCATTTT
v_gene: TRBV19
abundance: once
d_gene: NA
j_gene: TRBJ1-5

CDR3aa: CASSSDVGYGYTF
CDR3nt: TGTGCCAGCAGCTCGGACGTGGGGTATGGCTACACCTTC
v_gene: TRBV6-2/TRBV6-3
abundance: NA
d_gene: NA
j_gene: TRBJ1-2

CDR3aa: CAWRESGRVQDTQYF
CDR3nt: TGTGCCTGGAGGGAAAGCGGGAGGGTTCAAGATACGCAGTATTTT
v_gene: TRBV30
abundance: NA
d_gene: TRBD2
j_gene: TRBJ2-3

CDR3aa: CASSYRIEDPYNEQFF
CDR3nt: TGTGCCAGCAGTTACCGGATAGAGGATCCCTACAATGAGCAGTTCTTC
v_gene: TRBV6-2/TRBV6-3
abundance: once
d_gene: NA
j_gene: TRBJ2-1

CDR3aa: CASTPSAASSGTQYF
CDR3nt: TGTGCCAGCACCCCTAGCGCCGCCTCGTCGGGTACGCAGTATTTT
v_gene: TRBV6-5
abundance: NA
d_gene: NA
j_gene: TRBJ2-3

CDR3aa: CAWSVRAGNTIYF
CDR3nt: TGTGCCTGGAGTGTTCGGGCTGGAAACACCATATATTTT
v_gene: TRBV30
abundance: few
d_gene: NA
j_gene: TRBJ1-3

CDR3aa: CASSQGPQRGTQYF
CDR3nt: TGCGCCAGCAGCCAAGGGCCGCAGCGGGGTACGCAGTATTTT
v_gene: TRBV4-3
abundance: NA
d_gene: TRBD2
j_gene: TRBJ2-3

CDR3aa: CASSHRGGDEQYF
CDR3nt: TGTGCCAGCAGTCACCGGGGAGGGGACGAGCAGTACTTC
v_gene: TRBV12-3/TRBV12-4
abundance: NA
d_gene: TRBD2
j_gene: TRBJ2-7

CDR3aa: CASSELQGLGSTDTQYF
CDR3nt: TGCGCCAGCAGTGAGTTACAGGGGCTGGGTAGCACAGATACGCAGTATTTT
v_gene: TRBV10-2
abundance: NA
d_gene: TRBD1
j_gene: TRBJ2-3

CDR3aa: CASSTRSSNEQFF
CDR3nt: TGTGCCAGCAGCACCCGTAGCTCCAATGAGCAGTTCTTC
v_gene: TRBV7-3
abundance: NA
d_gene: NA
j_gene: TRBJ2-1

CDR3aa: CASSPEPRDLGEQFF
CDR3nt: TGTGCCAGCAGTCCGGAGCCCCGGGACTTAGGGGAGCAGTTCTTC
v_gene: TRBV5-4
abundance: NA
d_gene: NA
j_gene: TRBJ2-1

CDR3aa: CASSRGAGELFF
CDR3nt: TGTGCCAGCAGTCGCGGGGCCGGGGAGCTGTTTTTT
v_gene: TRBV7-3
abundance: once
d_gene: NA
j_gene: TRBJ2-2

CDR3aa: CASSPSGRFTDTQYF
CDR3nt: TGTGCCAGCAGCCCTAGTGGTAGGTTCACAGATACGCAGTATTTT
v_gene: TRBV3-1/TRBV3-2
abundance: NA
d_gene: NA
j_gene: TRBJ2-3

CDR3aa: CASSILAGGTYEQYF
CDR3nt: TGTGCCAGTAGTATCTTGGCGGGCGGAACCTACGAGCAGTACTTC
v_gene: TRBV19
abundance: NA
d_gene: NA
j_gene: TRBJ2-7

CDR3aa: CASSKRSSGANVLTF
CDR3nt: TGTGCCAGCAGCAAAAGGAGCTCTGGGGCCAACGTCCTGACTTTC
v_gene: TRBV7-2
abundance: NA
d_gene: NA
j_gene: TRBJ2-6